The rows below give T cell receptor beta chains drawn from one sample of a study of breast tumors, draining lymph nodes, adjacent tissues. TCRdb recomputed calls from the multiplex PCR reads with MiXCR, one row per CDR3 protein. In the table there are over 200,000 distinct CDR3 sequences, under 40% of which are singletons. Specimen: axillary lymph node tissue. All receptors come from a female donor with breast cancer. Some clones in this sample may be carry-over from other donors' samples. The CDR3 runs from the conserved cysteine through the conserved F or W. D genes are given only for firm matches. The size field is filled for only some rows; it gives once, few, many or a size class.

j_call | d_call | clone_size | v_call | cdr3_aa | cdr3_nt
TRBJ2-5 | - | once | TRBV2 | CASGGTPQETQYF | TGTGCCAGCGGGGGAACCCCCCAAGAGACCCAGTACTTC
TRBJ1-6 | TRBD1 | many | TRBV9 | CASSRGTDNSPLHF | TGTGCCAGCAGTCGAGGGACAGATAATTCACCCCTCCACTTT
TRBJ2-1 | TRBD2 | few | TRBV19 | CASSIHPGLVGNEQFF | TGTGCCAGTAGTATTCACCCCGGACTAGTAGGGAATGAGCAGTTCTTC
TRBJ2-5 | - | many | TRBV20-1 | CSARPRVAGGTQYF | TGCAGTGCTAGACCCCGGGTAGCTGGTGGGACCCAGTACTTC
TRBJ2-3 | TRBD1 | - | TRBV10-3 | CAISETGGYTNTQYF | TGTGCCATCAGTGAGACAGGGGGTTATACAAATACGCAGTATTTT
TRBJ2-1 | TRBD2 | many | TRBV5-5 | CASSLGLAGGYNEQFF | TGTGCCAGCAGCTTGGGACTAGCGGGGGGTTACAATGAGCAGTTCTTC
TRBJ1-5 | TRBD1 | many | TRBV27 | CASSPRGGYSNQPQHF | TGTGCCAGCAGTCCCAGGGGGGGATATAGCAATCAGCCCCAGCATTTT
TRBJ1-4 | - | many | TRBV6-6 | CASGGSTGGEKLFF | TGTGCCAGCGGGGGAAGTACAGGCGGTGAAAAACTGTTTTTT
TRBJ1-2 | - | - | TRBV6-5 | CASSFGSREGGYTF | TGTGCCAGCAGTTTCGGGTCCCGAGAGGGTGGCTACACCTTC
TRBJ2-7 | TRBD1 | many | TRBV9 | CASSEATGQIYEQYF | TGTGCCAGCAGCGAGGCCACGGGACAGATCTACGAGCAGTACTTC
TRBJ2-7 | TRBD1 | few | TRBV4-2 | CASSPEGTGTSYEQYF | TGTGCCAGCAGCCCCGAAGGGACAGGGACCTCCTACGAGCAGTACTTC
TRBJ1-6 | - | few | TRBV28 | CASSWGPDNSPLHF | TGTGCCAGCAGTTGGGGACCGGATAATTCACCCCTCCACTTT
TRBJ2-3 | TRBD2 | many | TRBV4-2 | CASSPGLAGIPSTDTQYF | TGTGCCAGCAGCCCCGGACTAGCGGGAATACCTAGCACAGATACGCAGTATTTT
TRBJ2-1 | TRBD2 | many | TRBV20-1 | CSARGGGLVSHEQFF | TGCAGTGCTAGAGGGGGCGGACTAGTCTCTCATGAGCAGTTCTTC
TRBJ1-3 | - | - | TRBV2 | CASSTGGAAGNTIYF | TGTGCCAGCAGTACCGGGGGGGCCGCTGGAAACACCATATATTTT
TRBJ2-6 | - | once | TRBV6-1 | CASSDTGFSGANVLTF | TGTGCCAGCAGTGACACAGGGTTCTCTGGGGCCAACGTCCTGACTTTC
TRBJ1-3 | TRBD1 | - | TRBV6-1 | CASLRGQGNTIYF | TGTGCCAGCCTCAGGGGGCAGGGAAACACCATATATTTT
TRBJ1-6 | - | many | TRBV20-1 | CSARGRGSYNSPLHF | TGCAGTGCTAGAGGGCGTGGCTCCTATAATTCACCCCTCCACTTT
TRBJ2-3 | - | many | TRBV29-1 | CSVEAHLGTDTQYF | TGCAGCGTTGAAGCGCACCTGGGCACAGATACGCAGTATTTT
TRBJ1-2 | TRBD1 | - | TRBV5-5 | CASSGRTGMNYGYTF | TGTGCCAGCAGTGGACGGACAGGGATGAACTATGGCTACACCTTC